One sample yielded the 17 T cell receptor beta chains listed below, sequenced in a study of cytomegalovirus exposure and HLA in healthy donors. Researchers ran the PCR with 60 Vbeta and 13 Jbeta primers. Sequencing was performed with immunoSEQ multiplex PCR; in TCRdb, only in-frame clones are kept and a portion is missing. The top ten clones hold about 4% of a sample with more than 90,000 clones, just under 80% of them seen once. Sequencing used PBMCs. The receptor set was obtained from a woman in her thirties or forties in good health and CMV-seropositive.

In DNA, the CDR3 is TGCGCCAGCAGCTGGGATTCAGCGGGAGGGCCGGTGTACGAGCAGTACTTC. Its protein is CASSWDSAGGPVYEQYF. This chain uses TRBV5-1 with TRBJ2-7; 10 bases agree with TRBD2. V shed 3 bases and J 4 bases; nucleotides not matched to a gene: 13. In germline, CDR1 is SGHRS, CDR2 YFSETQ. The length of the CDR3 is 17 residues.

This chain uses TRBV2 with TRBJ2-4, with 10 bases that match TRBD2. Looked up from germline, CDR1 is SNHLY and CDR2 is FYNNEI. The CDR3 extends over 15 amino acids. Trimming took 4 bases from V and 7 from J; bases not matched to a gene: 7. CDR3 DNA sequence: TGTGCCAGCAGTGCTAAGCGGGAGGGCCATAACATTCAGTACTTC. Protein: CASSAKREGHNIQYF.

V usage is TRBV19 and J usage is TRBJ2-1; 8 bases line up with TRBD1. Losses at the gene ends were 3 bases for V and 8 bases for J; bases not matched to a gene: 9. CDR1 is LNHDA, CDR2 SQIVND, per germline (reference sequence). The CDR3 has 15 amino acids. CDR3 in amino acids: CASSIGQGGYDEQFF. CDR3 DNA sequence: TGTGCCAGTAGTATCGGACAGGGTGGTTACGATGAGCAGTTCTTC.

As concerns this clone: Other DNA sequences of this sample code for an identical CDR3. This chain connects TRBV5-5 to TRBJ1-2, with D possibly matching TRBD1 (5 bases). V lost 0 bases and J lost 6, with 12 bases in between. The germline V gene encodes CDR1 SGHKS and CDR2 YYEKEE (reference sequence). The CDR3 spans 14 residues. CDR3 in amino acids: CASSLVVGADGYTF. CDR3 DNA sequence: TGTGCCAGCAGCTTGGTGGTTGGGGCGGATGGCTACACCTTC.

The chain carries TRBV28 and TRBJ2-2; tentatively, D is TRBD2 (5 bases). The CDR3 contains 14 residues. V was shortened by 7 bases and J by 6 bases, with 15 bases between the two germline ends. Germline loops: CDR1 MDHEN, CDR2 SYDVKM. The CDR3 is CASTDPTRAGELFF. The CDR3, as DNA: TGTGCCAGCACCGATCCAACTAGGGCCGGGGAGCTGTTTTTT.

This rearrangement joins TRBV7-8 to TRBJ2-1; 9 bases align to TRBD2. The CDR3 totals 18 residues. Germline V gives CDR1 SGHVS, CDR2 FQNEAQ. V was clipped by 1 base and J by 4 bases; unmatched bases: 11. CDR3: CASSLEAVAGAYYNEQFF. CDR3 nucleotides: TGTGCCAGCAGCTTAGAGGCGGTAGCGGGAGCCTATTACAATGAGCAGTTCTTC.

The chain has TRBV6-6 and TRBJ1-2; D might be TRBD1 (6 bases). V was trimmed by 6 bases and J by 12 bases, leaving 20 bases between them. CDR1 and CDR2 (germline): MNHNY, SVGAGI (reference sequence). This CDR3 region has 13 residues. The CDR3 DNA follows: TGTGCCAGCAGCCCAAATGGGGGGGCCTCCCACACCTTC. Protein: CASSPNGGASHTF.

As regards this clone: One end of the junction varies from germline; a read error may be responsible. V gene TRBV7-9 combines with J gene TRBJ2-5, with 11 bases lining up with TRBD2. CDR3 size: 18 residues. CDR1 and CDR2 (germline): SEHNR, FQNEAQ (reference sequence). The CDR3 is CSSSPAGYYSGRAETQYF. The CDR3, as DNA: TGTTCCAGCAGCCCCGCCGGCTACTATAGCGGGAGGGCGGAGACCCAGTACTTC. Full variable domain (remainder filled in from reference TRBV7-9 and TRBJ2-5): DTGVSQNPRHKITKRGQNVTFRCDPISEHNRLYWYRQTLGQGPEFLTYFQNEAQLEKSRLLSDRFSAERPKGSFSTLEIQRTEQGDSAMYLCSSSPAGYYSGRAETQYFGPGTRLLVL.

The gene calls are TRBV7-2 and TRBJ2-1; D is unresolved. V lost 1 base, J lost 0 bases, and 10 bases lay in between. Germline loops: CDR1 SGHTA, CDR2 FQGNSA. CDR3 size: 16 residues. The CDR3 sequence is CASSLGGPSSYNEQFF. CDR3 nucleotide sequence: TGTGCCAGCAGCTTAGGAGGCCCGAGCTCCTACAATGAGCAGTTCTTC. The variable domain in full, with the rest retrieved from reference TRBV7-2 and TRBJ2-1, is GAGVSQSPSNKVTEKGKDVELRCDPISGHTALYWYRQSLGQGLEFLIYFQGNSAPDKSGLPSDRFSAERTGGSVSTLTIQRTQQEDSAVYLCASSLGGPSSYNEQFFGPGTRLTVL.

This chain uses TRBV29-1 with TRBJ2-1, with D possibly being TRBD1 (5 bases). Trimming left V 6 bases short and J 2 bases short, with 14 bases between. The CDR3 contains 14 residues. CDR1 is SQVTM and CDR2 is ANQGSEA in the germline V gene. The CDR3 DNA reads TGCAGCGTGACCCTGATACAGGCCTACAATGAGCAGTTCTTC. Protein: CSVTLIQAYNEQFF.

The chain is built from TRBV5-1 and TRBJ1-2; 8 nucleotides agree with TRBD1. The V gene's germline CDR1 is SGHRS and CDR2 YFSETQ. The trim removed 2 bases at V and 8 bases at J, leaving 8 bases unmatched. The CDR3 covers 14 residues. The CDR3 here is CASSFGQGVWGYTF. CDR3 DNA sequence: TGCGCCAGCAGCTTCGGACAGGGCGTATGGGGCTACACCTTC.

The rearrangement joins TRBV5-5 to TRBJ2-3; 8 nucleotides align to TRBD2. This CDR3 has 14 residues. The germline gives CDR1 SGHKS, CDR2 YYEKEE (reference sequence). Germline trimming cut 5 bases from V and 1 base from J; bases unmatched to any gene: 3. This CDR3 is CASRTSARTDTQYF. The CDR3 DNA reads TGTGCCAGCAGGACTAGCGCACGCACAGATACGCAGTATTTT.

This chain joins TRBV10-2 and TRBJ1-6; 7 positions match TRBD1. J was trimmed by 3 bases and V by 5 bases; bases with no gene match: 1. CDR1 and CDR2 from the germline V gene are WSHSY and SAAADI. The CDR3 contains 14 residues. The CDR3 sequence: CASSPGGYNSPLHF. CDR3 DNA sequence: TGCGCCAGCAGTCCAGGGGGCTATAATTCACCCCTCCACTTT.

Here the CDR3 reads CASSSLYSNQPQHF. The CDR3 region has the DNA TGTGCCAGCAGTTCACTCTATAGCAATCAGCCCCAGCATTTT. The chain joins TRBV27 to TRBJ1-5; D unresolved. In germline, CDR1 is MNHEY, CDR2 SMNVEV (reference sequence). Trimming shortened V by 4 bases and J by 0 bases, and 7 bases separated the two germline ends. There are 14 residues in the CDR3.

The genes are TRBV7-9 and TRBJ2-5; 7 bases agree with TRBD2. Trimming cost V 1 base and J 5 bases; bases outside gene matches: 16. CDR3 length equals 18 residues. The V gene's germline CDR1 is SEHNR and CDR2 FQNEAQ (reference sequence). CDR3 sequence: CASSLVLGAGEIRETQYF. As DNA, the CDR3 is TGTGCCAGCAGCTTAGTTCTCGGCGCGGGAGAGATACGGGAGACCCAGTACTTC.

This clone was seen a few times. DNA of the CDR3: TGTGCCAGCAGTGAAGTTGAGGGGGACCACTACGAGCAGTACTTC. Translated, it gives CASSEVEGDHYEQYF. V is TRBV6-1 and J is TRBJ2-7; tentative D call: TRBD1 (6 bases). CDR1 is MNHNS, CDR2 SASEGT, per germline. V was trimmed by 1 base and J by 3 bases, leaving 13 bases between them. The CDR3 is made up of 15 amino acids.

V usage is TRBV10-1 and J usage is TRBJ2-5; TRBD2 matches 13 bases. The CDR3 is 16 amino acids. Germline V lookup: CDR1 WNHNN, CDR2 SYGVQD (reference sequence). After removal of 2 bases from V and 5 bases from J, the junction contained 5 bases not matched to a gene. CDR3 DNA: TGCGCCAGCAGTGAGGGGACTAGCGGGATTGACGAGACCCAGTACTTC. Translating it yields CASSEGTSGIDETQYF.